These 5 T cell receptor beta chains were sequenced from one sample in a study of CD8 T cells in Susac syndrome (dated by TCRdb to between 2018 and 2021). The library was obtained by the immunoSEQ multiplex PCR assay. RNA was extracted using the RNeasy kit, and about 0.45 to 1 ug of the RNA was reverse transcribed with random hexamers. In-frame beta chains were kept once TCRdb had trimmed the public reads at Q25 with fastp and called clones with MiXCR. Merged by CDR3 protein, the rows form single entries marked with the most common genes and DNA. This sample lists about 140,000 distinct CDR3 sequences; approximately 95% were detected once. About 0.14% of the sample comes from the top ten. Sample: CD4+ T cells from PBMCs. These receptors came from a human donor with Susac syndrome.

This rearrangement joins TRBV6-2 or TRBV6-3 to TRBJ2-1, with TRBD2 identical over 9 bases. The CDR3 is made up of 15 amino acids. Trimming cost V 2 bases and J 10 bases; bases outside gene matches: 9. Looked up from germline, CDR1 is MNHEY and CDR2 is SVGEGT. CDR3 protein: CASSYLGGRAGEQFF. The CDR3 coding sequence is TGTGCCAGCAGTTACCTGGGCGGGAGGGCCGGGGAGCAGTTCTTC.

This chain connects TRBV10-1 to TRBJ2-1; a possible D gene is TRBD1 (5 bases). CDR1 and CDR2 (germline): WNHNN, SYGVQD (reference sequence). The CDR3 spans 17 residues. Between the trimmed V and J ends, which lost 2 bases and 0 bases, there was a span of 14 bases. The CDR3 region has the DNA TGCGCCAGCAGTGAGATTGGGGCCGCTACCTCCTACAATGAGCAGTTCTTC. It encodes CASSEIGAATSYNEQFF.

The V and J genes are TRBV20-1 and TRBJ1-2; 8 bases line up with TRBD1. The length of the CDR3 is 12 residues. Germline V gene sequence: CDR1 DFQATT, CDR2 SNEGSKA (reference sequence). V lost 7 bases, J lost 8 bases, and 9 bases stayed unmatched. The CDR3 region has the DNA TGCAGTGTCAAGGACAGGGCGGAAGGCTACACCTTC. It specifies CSVKDRAEGYTF.

This chain links TRBV10-2 with TRBJ2-3; weak D call: TRBD2 (6 bases). Trimming shortened V by 6 bases and J by 4 bases, and 14 bases separated the two germline ends. CDR3 length equals 14 residues. The V gene's germline CDR1 is WSHSY and CDR2 SAAADI. The chain's CDR3 is CASSAGRVADTQYF. The CDR3 DNA sequence: TGCGCCAGCAGCGCGGGGCGGGTAGCAGATACGCAGTATTTT.

This chain connects TRBV3-1 to TRBJ1-1; D is unclear. The germline CDR1 and CDR2 sequences are LGHDT and YNNKEL (reference sequence). The CDR3 is 13 amino acids. The germline V and J ends were trimmed by 1 base and 1 base, with 4 bases remaining between them. The CDR3 DNA sequence: TGTGCCAGCAGCCAAGGGGCGAACACTGAAGCTTTCTTT. Translation: CASSQGANTEAFF.